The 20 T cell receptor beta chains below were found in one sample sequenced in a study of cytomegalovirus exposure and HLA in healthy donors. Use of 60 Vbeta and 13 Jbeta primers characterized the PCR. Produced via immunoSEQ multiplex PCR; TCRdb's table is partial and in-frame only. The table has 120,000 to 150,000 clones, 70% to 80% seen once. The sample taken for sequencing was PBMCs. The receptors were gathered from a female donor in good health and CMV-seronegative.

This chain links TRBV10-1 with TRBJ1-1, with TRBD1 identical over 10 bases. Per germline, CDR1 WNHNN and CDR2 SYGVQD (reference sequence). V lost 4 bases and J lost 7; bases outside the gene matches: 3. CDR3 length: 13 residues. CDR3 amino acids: CASSAGQGGEAFF. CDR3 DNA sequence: TGCGCCAGCAGTGCCGGACAGGGGGGTGAAGCTTTCTTT.

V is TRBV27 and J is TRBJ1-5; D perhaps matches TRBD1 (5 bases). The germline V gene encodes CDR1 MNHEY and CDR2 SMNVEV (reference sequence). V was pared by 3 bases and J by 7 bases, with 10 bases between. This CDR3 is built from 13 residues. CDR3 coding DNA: TGTGCCAGCAGTTTCACGGGGGACCAGCCCCAGCATTTT. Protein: CASSFTGDQPQHF.

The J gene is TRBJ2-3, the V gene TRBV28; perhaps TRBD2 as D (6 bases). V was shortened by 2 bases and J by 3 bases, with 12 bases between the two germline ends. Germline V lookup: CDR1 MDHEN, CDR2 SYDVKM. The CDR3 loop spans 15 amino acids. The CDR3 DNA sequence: TGTGCCAGCAGTTTAGCCGGGAGCGAGACAGATACGCAGTATTTT. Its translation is CASSLAGSETDTQYF. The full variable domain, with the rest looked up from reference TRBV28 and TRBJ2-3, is DVKVTQSSRYLVKRTGEKVFLECVQDMDHENMFWYRQDPGLGLRLIYFSYDVKMKEKGDIPEGYSVSREKKERFSLILESASTNQTSMYLCASSLAGSETDTQYFGPGTRLTVL.

This CDR3 is CASSRTIGETQYF. CDR3 bases: TGTGCCAGCAGCCGGACTATAGGGGAGACCCAGTACTTC. The chain carries TRBV7-3 and TRBJ2-5, with D tentatively TRBD2 (6 bases). Looked up from germline, CDR1 is SGHTA and CDR2 is FQGTGA. The CDR3 has 13 residues. With 5 bases removed from V and 5 bases from J, the gap between germline ends came to 12 bases.

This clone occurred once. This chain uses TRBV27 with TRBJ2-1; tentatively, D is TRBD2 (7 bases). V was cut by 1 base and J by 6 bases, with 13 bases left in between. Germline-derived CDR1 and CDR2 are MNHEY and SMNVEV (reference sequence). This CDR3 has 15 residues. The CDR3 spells CASSLLGGGVNEQFF. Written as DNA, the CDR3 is TGTGCCAGCAGTTTATTAGGGGGAGGGGTCAATGAGCAGTTCTTC.

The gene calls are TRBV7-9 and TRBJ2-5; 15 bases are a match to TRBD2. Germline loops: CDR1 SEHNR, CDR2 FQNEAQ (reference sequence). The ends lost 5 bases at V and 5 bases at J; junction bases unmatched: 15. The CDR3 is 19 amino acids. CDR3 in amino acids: CASSPGLAGGPGSWETQYF. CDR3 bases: TGTGCCAGCAGCCCAGGACTAGCGGGAGGGCCGGGGTCATGGGAGACCCAGTACTTC.

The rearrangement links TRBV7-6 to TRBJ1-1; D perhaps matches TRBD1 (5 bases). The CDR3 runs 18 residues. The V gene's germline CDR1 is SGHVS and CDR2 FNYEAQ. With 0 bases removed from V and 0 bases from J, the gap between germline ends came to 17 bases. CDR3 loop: CASSLARRVGTMNTEAFF. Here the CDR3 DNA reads TGTGCCAGCAGCTTAGCGCGGAGGGTGGGGACTATGAACACTGAAGCTTTCTTT.

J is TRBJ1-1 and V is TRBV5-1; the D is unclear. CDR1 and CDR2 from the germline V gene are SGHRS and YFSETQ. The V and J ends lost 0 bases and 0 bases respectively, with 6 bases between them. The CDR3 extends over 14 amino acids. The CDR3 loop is CASSLASVNTEAFF. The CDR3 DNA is TGCGCCAGCAGCTTGGCCTCAGTGAACACTGAAGCTTTCTTT.

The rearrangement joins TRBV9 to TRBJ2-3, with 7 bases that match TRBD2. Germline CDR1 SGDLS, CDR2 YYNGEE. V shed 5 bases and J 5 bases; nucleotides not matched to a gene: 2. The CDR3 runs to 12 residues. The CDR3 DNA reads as TGTGCCAGCAGTGGGGGGGGAGATACGCAGTATTTT. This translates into CASSGGGDTQYF.

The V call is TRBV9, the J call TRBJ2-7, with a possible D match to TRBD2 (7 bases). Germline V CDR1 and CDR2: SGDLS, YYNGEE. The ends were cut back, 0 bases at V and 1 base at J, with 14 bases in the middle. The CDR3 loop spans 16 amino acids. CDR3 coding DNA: TGTGCCAGCAGCGTAGATGGGGGGGGCGGTTCCTACGAGCAGTACTTC. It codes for CASSVDGGGGSYEQYF.

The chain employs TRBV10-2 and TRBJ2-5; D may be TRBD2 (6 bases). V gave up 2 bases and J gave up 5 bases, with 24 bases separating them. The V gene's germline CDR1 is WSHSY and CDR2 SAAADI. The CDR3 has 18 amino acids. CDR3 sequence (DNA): TGCGCCAGCAGTGAGCCCAACCCCGAGGTCTGGGCGGGGGAGACCCAGTACTTC. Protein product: CASSEPNPEVWAGETQYF.

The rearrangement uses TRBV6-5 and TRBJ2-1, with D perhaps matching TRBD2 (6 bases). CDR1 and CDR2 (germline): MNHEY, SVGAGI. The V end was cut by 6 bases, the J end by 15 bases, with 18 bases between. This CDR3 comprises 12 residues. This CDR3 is CASSARGLTWFF. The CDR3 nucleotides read TGTGCCAGCAGCGCTCGGGGACTTACGTGGTTCTTC.

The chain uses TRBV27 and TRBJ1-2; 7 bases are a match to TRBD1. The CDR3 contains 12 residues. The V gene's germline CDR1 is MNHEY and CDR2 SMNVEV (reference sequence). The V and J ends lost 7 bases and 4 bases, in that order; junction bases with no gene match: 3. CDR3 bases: TGTGCCAGCAAGGGGGCCGGCTATGGCTACACCTTC. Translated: CASKGAGYGYTF.

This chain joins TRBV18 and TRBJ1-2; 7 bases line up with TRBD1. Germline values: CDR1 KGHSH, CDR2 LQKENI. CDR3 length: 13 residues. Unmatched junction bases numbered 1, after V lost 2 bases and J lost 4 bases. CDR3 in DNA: TGTGCCAGCTCACCAAGGGACAGCTATGGCTACACCTTC. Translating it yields CASSPRDSYGYTF.

The CDR3 spells CATSREGSGGPEQYF. CDR3 sequence (DNA): TGTGCCACCAGCAGAGAAGGTAGCGGGGGACCCGAGCAGTACTTC. V and J are TRBV15 and TRBJ2-7, with TRBD2 identical over 9 bases. V lost 0 bases and J lost 6; bases outside the gene matches: 6. CDR3 size: 15 residues. Germline lookup yields CDR1 LNHNV and CDR2 YYDKDF (reference sequence).

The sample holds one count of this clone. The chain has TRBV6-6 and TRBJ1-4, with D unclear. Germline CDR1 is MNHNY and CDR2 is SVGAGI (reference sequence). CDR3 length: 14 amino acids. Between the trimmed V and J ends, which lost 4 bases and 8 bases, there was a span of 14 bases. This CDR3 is CASSSEVRREKLFF. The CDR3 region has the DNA TGTGCCAGCAGTTCGGAAGTCCGGAGGGAAAAACTGTTTTTT.

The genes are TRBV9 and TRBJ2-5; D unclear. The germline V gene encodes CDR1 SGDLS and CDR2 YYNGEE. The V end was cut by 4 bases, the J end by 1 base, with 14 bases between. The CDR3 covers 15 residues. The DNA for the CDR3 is TGTGCCAGCAGCCCTCGGTTTGCGTCCCAAGAGACCCAGTACTTC. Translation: CASSPRFASQETQYF.

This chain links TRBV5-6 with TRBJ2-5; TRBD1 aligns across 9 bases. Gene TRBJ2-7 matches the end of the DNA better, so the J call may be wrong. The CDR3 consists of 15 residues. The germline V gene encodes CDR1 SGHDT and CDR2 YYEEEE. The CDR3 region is CASSGVGQGPYEQYF. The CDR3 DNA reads TGTGCCAGCAGCGGGGTGGGACAGGGACCCTACGAGCAGTACTTC.

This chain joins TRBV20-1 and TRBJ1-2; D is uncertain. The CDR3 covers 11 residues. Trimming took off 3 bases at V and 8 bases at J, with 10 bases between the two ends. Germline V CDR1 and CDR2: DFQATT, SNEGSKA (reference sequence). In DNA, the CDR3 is TGCAGTGCTAGTAGCCGAAGGGGCTACACCTTC. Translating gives CSASSRRGYTF.

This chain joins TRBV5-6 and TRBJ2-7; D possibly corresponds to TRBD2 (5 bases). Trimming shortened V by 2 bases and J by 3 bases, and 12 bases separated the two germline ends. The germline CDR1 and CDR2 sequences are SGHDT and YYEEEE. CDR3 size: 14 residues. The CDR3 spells CASSLPGFDYEQYF. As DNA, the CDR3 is TGTGCCAGCAGCTTACCGGGATTTGACTACGAGCAGTACTTC.